This T cell receptor (beta chain) was sequenced in a study of Graves' ophthalmopathy and Graves' hyperthyroidism. In the study overall: Peripheral blood was gathered at first diagnosis, ahead of any treatment whatsoever. Study-wide results and caveats: With 60% to 71% sensitivity and 72% to 85% specificity, the model predicted ophthalmopathy progression. Separation of ophthalmopathy from stable hyperthyroidism was achieved by a 13-signature model, at roughly 88% sensitivity and around 81% specificity.

This clonotype was detected ten times or more. Its antigen is undetermined. RNA transcripts were the source from which TCR beta CDR3 regions were amplified. RT-PCR was first run with HTBI primers, then multiplex PCR in a second round. Each CDR3 protein is one row after TCRdb ran MiXCR on the multiplex PCR reads. This table has fewer than 400,000 distinct CDR3 sequences, about 17% appearing once. Trimming took off 3 bases at V and 3 bases at J, with 12 bases between the two ends. The CDR3 consists of 15 residues. The V gene's germline CDR1 is LNHDA and CDR2 SQIVND (reference sequence). The clonotype originates from a woman between 18 and 29 years old with Graves' ophthalmopathy. The V call is TRBV19, the J call TRBJ1-5, with D maybe TRBD1 (5 bases). Sequenced sample: peripheral blood. CDR3 bases: TGTGCCAGTAGTATTGTGGACACAGTCAATCAGCCCCAGCATTTT. It yields the protein CASSIVDTVNQPQHF.